This T cell receptor (beta chain) was sequenced during a study of beta chain features in type 1 diabetes. Cell sorting via CD45RO/CCR7/CD25/CD127/CD95/CD27 was performed to obtain CD4+ naive, central memory, regulatory and stem cell-like memory cells. The whole isolated RNA underwent reverse transcription, so sequencing captured expressed TCRB transcripts. Method: immunoSEQ multiplex PCR; TCRdb's copy keeps in-frame clones and lacks some. The table has about 160,000 clones, approximately 7.8% seen once. This clone was seen a handful of times. The antigen is not known. Notes on the study in general: Type 1 diabetes patients had TCRB CDR3s that were shorter (moderately but significantly so) in all four CD4+ subsets.

Germline V gene lookup returns CDR1 MNHEY and CDR2 SVGAGI. This CDR3 is built from 11 residues. Trimming pared 6 bases from V and 2 bases from J, leaving 5 bases between. The clonotype comes from a woman between 35 and 50 years old with type 1 diabetes. The rearrangement uses TRBV6-5 and TRBJ2-7; D remains unclear. The sample consisted of central memory CD4+ T cells from blood. This CDR3 reads CASRQAYEQYF. CDR3 sequence (DNA): TGTGCCAGCAGGCAGGCCTACGAGCAGTACTTC.